The 8 T cell receptor beta chains below were found in one sample sequenced in a study of blood T cell repertoires in COVID-19. Generated by immunoSEQ multiplex PCR, the TCRdb table keeps only in-frame clones and is missing some. The sample holds some 120,000 clones, around nine tenths seen once. The sample was peripheral blood. The receptors were gathered from a human donor in a cohort sampled during active COVID-19.

The chain uses TRBV19 and TRBJ2-7, with D possibly being TRBD2 (5 bases). Per the germline V gene, CDR1 is LNHDA and CDR2 is SQIVND (reference sequence). Trimming stripped 7 bases from V and 2 bases from J, with 15 bases between. The CDR3 is made up of 14 amino acids. CDR3 sequence reads: CASNSRGKTYEQYF. The CDR3 DNA reads TGTGCCAGTAATTCGCGAGGGAAGACCTACGAGCAGTACTTC.

The chain recombines TRBV5-4 with TRBJ2-7, with 8 bases that match TRBD1. CDR3 length: 14 amino acids. Germline V CDR1 and CDR2: SGHNT, YYREEE (reference sequence). V lost 5 bases and J lost 0; bases outside the gene matches: 4. The CDR3: CASRVDRASYEQYF. The CDR3 bases are TGTGCCAGCAGGGTGGACAGGGCCTCCTACGAGCAGTACTTC.

The rearrangement uses TRBV19 and TRBJ2-7, with 10 bases that match TRBD1. The CDR3 runs to 17 residues. With V trimmed by 5 bases and J by 3 bases, 13 bases remained unmatched. Germline loops: CDR1 LNHDA, CDR2 SQIVND (reference sequence). DNA for the CDR3: TGTGCCAGTAGTGCGACAGGGGGCATCCCGATTCTCTACGAGCAGTACTTC. The encoded protein is CASSATGGIPILYEQYF.

The chain couples TRBV3-1 (or the pseudogene TRBV3-2) to TRBJ1-2, with 7 nucleotides matching TRBD1. The CDR3 loop spans 17 amino acids. V dropped 0 bases and J dropped 4; count of bases not matched to a gene: 11. CDR1 LGHDT and CDR2 YNNKEL come from the germline V gene (reference sequence). The CDR3 DNA is TGTGCCAGCAGCCAAGATCTGGGCGAGGGGGCTCGCTATGGCTACACCTTC. The encoded protein is CASSQDLGEGARYGYTF.

A single count supports this clone. The chain links TRBV9 to TRBJ2-3, with 10 bases aligning to TRBD2. V was pared by 3 bases and J by 1 base, with 2 bases of the junction left unmatched. The CDR3 is made up of 15 amino acids. The germline CDR1 and CDR2 sequences are SGDLS and YYNGEE. In nucleotides, the CDR3 is TGTGCCAGCAGCGGGAGCGGGAGGGGCACAGATACGCAGTATTTT. Its protein is CASSGSGRGTDTQYF. The variable domain in full, with the rest retrieved from reference TRBV9 and TRBJ2-3, is DSGVTQTPKHLITATGQRVTLRCSPRSGDLSVYWYQQSLDQGLQFLIQYYNGEERAKGNILERFSAQQFPDLHSELNLSSLELGDSALYFCASSGSGRGTDTQYFGPGTRLTVL.

The V call is TRBV5-4, the J call TRBJ2-7; TRBD1 aligns across 10 bases. This CDR3 is built from 14 residues. V was pared by 4 bases and J by 3 bases, with 4 bases of the junction left unmatched. Germline CDR1 SGHNT, CDR2 YYREEE (reference sequence). The CDR3 DNA sequence: TGTGCCAGCAGCCGTGGACAGGGGGGCTACGAGCAGTACTTC. Translated: CASSRGQGGYEQYF.

This chain joins TRBV15 and TRBJ1-2, with 11 bases lining up with TRBD1. Looked up from germline, CDR1 is LNHNV and CDR2 is YYDKDF (reference sequence). With V trimmed by 5 bases and J by 5 bases, 7 bases remained unmatched. This CDR3 is built from 15 residues. Here the CDR3 reads CATSGPRDRGYGYTF. As DNA, the CDR3 is TGTGCCACCAGCGGACCCCGGGACAGGGGGTATGGCTACACCTTC.

V is TRBV12-3 or TRBV12-4 and J is TRBJ2-7; 8 bases are a match to TRBD2. V gave up 6 bases and J gave up 3 bases; unmatched junction bases: 4. This CDR3 spans 13 amino acids. Written as DNA, the CDR3 is TGTGCCAGCAGCCCGGGACTAGGCTACGAGCAGTACTTC. Translated: CASSPGLGYEQYF.